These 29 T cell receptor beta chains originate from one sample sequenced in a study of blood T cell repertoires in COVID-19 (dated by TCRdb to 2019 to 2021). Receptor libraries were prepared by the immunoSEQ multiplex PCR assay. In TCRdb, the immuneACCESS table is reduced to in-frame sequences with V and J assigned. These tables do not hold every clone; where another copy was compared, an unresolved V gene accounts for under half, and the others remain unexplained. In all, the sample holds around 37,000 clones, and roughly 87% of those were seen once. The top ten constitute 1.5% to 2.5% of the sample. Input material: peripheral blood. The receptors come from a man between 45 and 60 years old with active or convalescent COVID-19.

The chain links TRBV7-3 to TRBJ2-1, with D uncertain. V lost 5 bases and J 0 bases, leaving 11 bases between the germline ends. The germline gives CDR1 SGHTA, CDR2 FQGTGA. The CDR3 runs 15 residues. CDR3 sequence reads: CASSALGSSYNEQFF. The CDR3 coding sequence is TGTGCCAGCAGCGCCCTAGGAAGCTCCTACAATGAGCAGTTCTTC.

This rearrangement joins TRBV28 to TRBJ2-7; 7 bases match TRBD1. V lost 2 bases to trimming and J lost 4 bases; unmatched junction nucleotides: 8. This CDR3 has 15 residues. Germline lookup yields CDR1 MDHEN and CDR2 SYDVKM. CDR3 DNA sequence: TGTGCCAGCAGTTTAAGGGCAGGGGGTTCGTACGAGCAGTACTTC. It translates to CASSLRAGGSYEQYF.

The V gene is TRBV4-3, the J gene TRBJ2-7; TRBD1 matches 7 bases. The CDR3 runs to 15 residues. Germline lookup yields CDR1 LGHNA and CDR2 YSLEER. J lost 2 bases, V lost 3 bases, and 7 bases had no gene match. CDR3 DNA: TGCGCCAGCAGCCACTATACAGGGGACCCCTACGAGCAGTACTTC. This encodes CASSHYTGDPYEQYF.

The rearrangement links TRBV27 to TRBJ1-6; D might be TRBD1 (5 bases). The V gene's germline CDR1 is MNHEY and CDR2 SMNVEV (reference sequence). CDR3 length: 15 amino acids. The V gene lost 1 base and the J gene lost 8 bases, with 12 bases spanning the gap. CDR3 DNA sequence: TGTGCCAGCAGTTTATATGACAGAGAATATTCACCCCTCCACTTT. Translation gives CASSLYDREYSPLHF.

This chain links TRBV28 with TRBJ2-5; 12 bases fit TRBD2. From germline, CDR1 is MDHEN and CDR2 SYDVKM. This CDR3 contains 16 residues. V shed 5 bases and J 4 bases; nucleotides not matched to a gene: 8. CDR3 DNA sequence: TGTGCCAGCAGTCCGGACCTAGCGGGAGGGGGAGAGACCCAGTACTTC. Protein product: CASSPDLAGGGETQYF.

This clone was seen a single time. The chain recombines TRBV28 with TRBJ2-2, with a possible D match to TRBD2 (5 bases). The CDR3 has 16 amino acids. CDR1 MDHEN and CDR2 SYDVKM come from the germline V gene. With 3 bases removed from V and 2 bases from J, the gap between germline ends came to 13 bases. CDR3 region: CASSFRGFRNTGELFF. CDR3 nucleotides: TGTGCCAGCAGTTTTCGGGGATTTAGAAACACCGGGGAGCTGTTTTTT. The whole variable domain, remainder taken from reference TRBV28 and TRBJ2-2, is DVKVTQSSRYLVKRTGEKVFLECVQDMDHENMFWYRQDPGLGLRLIYFSYDVKMKEKGDIPEGYSVSREKKERFSLILESASTNQTSMYLCASSFRGFRNTGELFFGEGSRLTVL.

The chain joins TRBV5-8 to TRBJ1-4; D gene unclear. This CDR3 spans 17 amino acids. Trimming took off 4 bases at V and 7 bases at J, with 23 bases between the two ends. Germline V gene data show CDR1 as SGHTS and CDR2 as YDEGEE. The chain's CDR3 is CASSQAMAASVGEKLFF. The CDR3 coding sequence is TGTGCCAGCAGCCAAGCGATGGCAGCGAGTGTCGGTGAAAAACTGTTTTTT.

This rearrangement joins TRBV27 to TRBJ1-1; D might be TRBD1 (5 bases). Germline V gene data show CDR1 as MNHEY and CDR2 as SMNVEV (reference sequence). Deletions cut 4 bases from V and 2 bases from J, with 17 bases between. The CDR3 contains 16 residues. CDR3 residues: CASSSLLPRANTEAFF. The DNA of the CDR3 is TGTGCCAGCAGTTCCCTACTCCCCAGGGCCAACACTGAAGCTTTCTTT.

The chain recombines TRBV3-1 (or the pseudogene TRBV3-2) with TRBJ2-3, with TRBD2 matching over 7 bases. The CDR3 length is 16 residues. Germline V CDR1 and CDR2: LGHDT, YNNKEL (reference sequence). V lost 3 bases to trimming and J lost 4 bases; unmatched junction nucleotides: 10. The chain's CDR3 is CASSQATSSEPDTQYF. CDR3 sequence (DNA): TGTGCCAGCAGCCAGGCGACTAGCTCCGAGCCAGATACGCAGTATTTT.

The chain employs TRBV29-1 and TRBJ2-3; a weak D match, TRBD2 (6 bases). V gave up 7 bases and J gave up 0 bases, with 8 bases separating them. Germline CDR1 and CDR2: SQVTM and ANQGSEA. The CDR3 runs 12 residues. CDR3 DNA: TGCAGCGCCGGGACTAGCACAGATACGCAGTATTTT. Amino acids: CSAGTSTDTQYF.

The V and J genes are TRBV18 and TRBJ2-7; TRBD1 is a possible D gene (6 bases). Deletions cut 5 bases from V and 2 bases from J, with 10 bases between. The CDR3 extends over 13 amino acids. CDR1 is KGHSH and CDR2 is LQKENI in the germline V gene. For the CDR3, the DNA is TGTGCCAGCTCATCAAGGGGGACCTACGAGCAGTACTTC. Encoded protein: CASSSRGTYEQYF.

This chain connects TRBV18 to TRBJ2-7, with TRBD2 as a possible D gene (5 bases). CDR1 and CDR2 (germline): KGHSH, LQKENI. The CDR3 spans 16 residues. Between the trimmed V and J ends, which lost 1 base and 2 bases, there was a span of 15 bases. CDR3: CASSPLDGSSTYEQYF. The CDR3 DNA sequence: TGTGCCAGCTCACCACTAGATGGGAGTTCCACCTACGAGCAGTACTTC.

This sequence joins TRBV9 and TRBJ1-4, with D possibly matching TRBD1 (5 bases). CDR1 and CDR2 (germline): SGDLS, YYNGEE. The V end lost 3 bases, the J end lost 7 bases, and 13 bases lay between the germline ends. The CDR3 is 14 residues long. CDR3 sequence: CASSGGDLGEKLFF. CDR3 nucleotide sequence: TGTGCCAGCAGCGGAGGGGACTTGGGTGAAAAACTGTTTTTT.

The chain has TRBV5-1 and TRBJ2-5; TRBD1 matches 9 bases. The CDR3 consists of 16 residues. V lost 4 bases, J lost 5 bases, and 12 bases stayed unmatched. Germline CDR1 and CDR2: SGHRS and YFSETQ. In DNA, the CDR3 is TGCGCCAGCAGCCCCTTCCGTACAGGGGGCGGGGAGACCCAGTACTTC. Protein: CASSPFRTGGGETQYF.

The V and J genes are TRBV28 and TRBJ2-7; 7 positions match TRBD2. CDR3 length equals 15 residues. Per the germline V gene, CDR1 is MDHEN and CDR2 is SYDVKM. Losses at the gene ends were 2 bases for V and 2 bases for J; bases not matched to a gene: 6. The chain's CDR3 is CASSLRSSGPYEQYF. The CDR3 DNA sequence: TGTGCCAGCAGTTTACGGTCTAGCGGACCCTACGAGCAGTACTTC. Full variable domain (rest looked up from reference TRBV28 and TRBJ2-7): DVKVTQSSRYLVKRTGEKVFLECVQDMDHENMFWYRQDPGLGLRLIYFSYDVKMKEKGDIPEGYSVSREKKERFSLILESASTNQTSMYLCASSLRSSGPYEQYFGPGTRLTVT.

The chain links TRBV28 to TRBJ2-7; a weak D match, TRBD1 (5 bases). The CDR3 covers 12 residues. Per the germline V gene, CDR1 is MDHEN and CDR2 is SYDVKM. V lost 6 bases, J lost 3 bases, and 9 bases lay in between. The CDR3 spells CASRPTVYEQYF. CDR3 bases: TGTGCCAGCAGACCGACAGTCTACGAGCAGTACTTC.

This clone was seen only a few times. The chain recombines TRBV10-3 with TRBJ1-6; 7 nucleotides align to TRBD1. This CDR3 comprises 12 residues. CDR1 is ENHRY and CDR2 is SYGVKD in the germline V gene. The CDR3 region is CAVGQAGLPLHF. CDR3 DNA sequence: TGTGCTGTTGGACAGGCCGGCTTACCCCTCCACTTT.

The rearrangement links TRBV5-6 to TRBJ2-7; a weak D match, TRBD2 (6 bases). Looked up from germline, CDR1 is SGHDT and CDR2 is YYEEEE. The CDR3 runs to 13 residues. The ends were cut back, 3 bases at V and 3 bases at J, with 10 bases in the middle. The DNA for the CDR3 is TGTGCCAGCAGCTGGGACTCAGGCTACGAGCAGTACTTC. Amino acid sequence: CASSWDSGYEQYF. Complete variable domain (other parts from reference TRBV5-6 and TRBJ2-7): DAGVTQSPTHLIKTRGQQVTLRCSPKSGHDTVSWYQQALGQGPQFIFQYYEEEERQRGNFPDRFSGHQFPNYSSELNVNALLLGDSALYLCASSWDSGYEQYFGPGTRLTVT.

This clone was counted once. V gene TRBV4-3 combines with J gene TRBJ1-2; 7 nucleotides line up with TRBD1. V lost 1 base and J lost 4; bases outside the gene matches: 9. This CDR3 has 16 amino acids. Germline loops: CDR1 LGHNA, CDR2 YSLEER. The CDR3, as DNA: TGCGCCAGCAGCCAAGGGGGAAACAGGGGACCCTATGGCTACACCTTC. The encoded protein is CASSQGGNRGPYGYTF.

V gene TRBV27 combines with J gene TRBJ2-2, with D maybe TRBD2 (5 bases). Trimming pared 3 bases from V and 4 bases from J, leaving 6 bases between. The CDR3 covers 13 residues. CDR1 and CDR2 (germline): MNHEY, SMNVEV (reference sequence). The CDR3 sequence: CASSLDSTGELFF. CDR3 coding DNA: TGTGCCAGCAGTTTGGACTCCACCGGGGAGCTGTTTTTT.

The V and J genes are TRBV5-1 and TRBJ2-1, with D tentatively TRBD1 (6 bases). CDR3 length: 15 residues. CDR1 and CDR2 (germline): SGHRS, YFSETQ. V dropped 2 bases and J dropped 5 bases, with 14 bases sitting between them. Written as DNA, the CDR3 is TGCGCCAGCAGCTTAACAGGGACGGTACACAATGAGCAGTTCTTC. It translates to CASSLTGTVHNEQFF.

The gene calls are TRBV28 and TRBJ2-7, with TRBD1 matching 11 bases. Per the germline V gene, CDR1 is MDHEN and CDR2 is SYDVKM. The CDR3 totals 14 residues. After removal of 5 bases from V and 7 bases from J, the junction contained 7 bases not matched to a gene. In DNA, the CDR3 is TGTGCCAGCAGTACGTTGGGACAGGGGGTGGAGCAGTACTTC. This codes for CASSTLGQGVEQYF.

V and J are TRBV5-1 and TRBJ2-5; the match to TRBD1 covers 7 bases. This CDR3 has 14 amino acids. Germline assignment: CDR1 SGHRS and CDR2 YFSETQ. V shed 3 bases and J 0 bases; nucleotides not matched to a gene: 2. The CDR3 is CASSYTGDQETQYF. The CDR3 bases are TGCGCCAGCAGCTACACAGGGGACCAAGAGACCCAGTACTTC.

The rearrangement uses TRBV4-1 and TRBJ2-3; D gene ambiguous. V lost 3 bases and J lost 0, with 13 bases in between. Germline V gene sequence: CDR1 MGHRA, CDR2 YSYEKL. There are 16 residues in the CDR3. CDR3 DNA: TGCGCCAGCAGCCAGGTAGCAGCCTTTAGCACAGATACGCAGTATTTT. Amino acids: CASSQVAAFSTDTQYF.

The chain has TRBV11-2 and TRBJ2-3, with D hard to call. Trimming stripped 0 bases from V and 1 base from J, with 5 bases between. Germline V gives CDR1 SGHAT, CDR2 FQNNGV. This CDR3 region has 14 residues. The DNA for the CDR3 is TGTGCCAGCAGCTTAGAGCCGGGCACAGATACGCAGTATTTT. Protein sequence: CASSLEPGTDTQYF.

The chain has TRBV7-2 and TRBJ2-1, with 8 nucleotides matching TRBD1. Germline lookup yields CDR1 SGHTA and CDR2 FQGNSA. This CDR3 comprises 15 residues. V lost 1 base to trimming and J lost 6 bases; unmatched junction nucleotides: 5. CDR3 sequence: CASSLGTGRFNEQFF. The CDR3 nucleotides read TGTGCCAGCAGCTTAGGGACAGGGAGGTTCAATGAGCAGTTCTTC. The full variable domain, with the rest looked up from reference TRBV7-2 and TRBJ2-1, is GAGVSQSPSNKVTEKGKDVELRCDPISGHTALYWYRQSLGQGLEFLIYFQGNSAPDKSGLPSDRFSAERTGGSVSTLTIQRTQQEDSAVYLCASSLGTGRFNEQFFGPGTRLTVL.

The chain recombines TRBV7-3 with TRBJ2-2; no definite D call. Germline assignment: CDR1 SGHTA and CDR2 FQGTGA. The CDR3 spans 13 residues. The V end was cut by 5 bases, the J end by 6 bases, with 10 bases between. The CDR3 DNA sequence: TGTGCCAGCAGCGTCCACATGGCCGGGGAGCTGTTTTTT. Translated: CASSVHMAGELFF.

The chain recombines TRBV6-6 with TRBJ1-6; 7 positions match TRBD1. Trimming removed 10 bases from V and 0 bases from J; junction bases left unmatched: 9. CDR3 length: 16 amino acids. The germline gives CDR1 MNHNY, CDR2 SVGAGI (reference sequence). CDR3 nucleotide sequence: TGTGCCACTTGGGACAGTTTGAGCTCCTATAATTCACCCCTCCACTTT. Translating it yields CATWDSLSSYNSPLHF.

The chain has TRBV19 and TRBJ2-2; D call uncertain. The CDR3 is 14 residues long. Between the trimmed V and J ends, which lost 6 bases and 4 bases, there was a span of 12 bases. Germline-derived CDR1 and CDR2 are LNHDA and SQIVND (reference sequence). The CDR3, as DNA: TGTGCCAGTAGCATAAGGTCGGGCACCGGGGAGCTGTTTTTT. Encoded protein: CASSIRSGTGELFF.